The rows below give T cell receptor beta chains drawn from one sample of a study of cytomegalovirus exposure and HLA in healthy donors. Here immunoSEQ multiplex PCR was the method, and the copy in TCRdb shows in-frame clones only, minus some. There are around 130,000 clones in the sample, with 1.5% to 2.5% held by the top ten. Sequencing input: PBMCs. The origin of the receptors is a woman in her sixties in good health and CMV-seronegative. The CDR3 runs from the conserved cysteine through the conserved F or W. The order of the fields is V gene, D gene, J gene, CDR3 DNA, CDR3 protein. A D gene is named only where the DNA matches it firmly.

>TRBV13|-|TRBJ1-1
TGTGCCAGCAGGATCCTGGGCAGGGCCGGCGAAGCTTTCTTT
CASRILGRAGEAFF
>TRBV27|TRBD1|TRBJ1-2
TGTGCCAGCACCCATCGGACAGGGGGAACATATGGCTACACCTTC
CASTHRTGGTYGYTF
>TRBV6-5|TRBD1|TRBJ1-3
TGTGCCAGCAGTTCTGGTACAGGGGCTGGAAACACCATATATTTT
CASSSGTGAGNTIYF
>TRBV5-1|-|TRBJ1-1
TGCGCCAGCAGCTTGGGGGCATTTATGAACACTGAAGCTTTCTTT
CASSLGAFMNTEAFF
>TRBV2|-|TRBJ2-5
TGTGCCAGCGGAAAGAGACAGCAAGAGACCCAGTACTTC
CASGKRQQETQYF
>TRBV12-2|-|TRBJ2-2
TGTGCAAGTCGCTTAAAATCGAACACGAACACCGGGGAGCTGTTTTTT
CASRLKSNTNTGELFF
>TRBV11-2|-|TRBJ1-1
TGTGCCAGCAGCTTAGATCCAGGGAAATACAACACTGAAGCTTTCTTT
CASSLDPGKYNTEAFF
>TRBV4-2|TRBD1|TRBJ1-3
TGTGCCAGCAGCCAAGGGACAGGGACTGGAAACACCATATATTTT
CASSQGTGTGNTIYF
>TRBV19|-|TRBJ1-1
TGTGCCAGTAGTATGGGAGAGGGAAACACTGAAGCTTTCTTT
CASSMGEGNTEAFF
>TRBV2|-|TRBJ2-4
TGTGCCAGCAGTGAACAGGGAGCCAAAAACATTCAGTACTTC
CASSEQGAKNIQYF
>TRBV5-1|TRBD1|TRBJ2-3
TGCGCCAGCAGCGGACAGGCGATCACAGATACGCAGTATTTT
CASSGQAITDTQYF
>TRBV7-9|-|TRBJ2-4
TGTGCCAGCAGCCCGGAGGGAGACGTTCAGTACTTC
CASSPEGDVQYF
>TRBV28|-|TRBJ2-1
TGTGCCAGCAGTGCCCTTTCTACAGTTCGTCAGAATGAGCAGTTCTTC
CASSALSTVRQNEQFF
>TRBV19|-|TRBJ1-2
TGTGCCAGTAGTCCGTGGGACAACCGGCTTAACTATGGCTACACCTTC
CASSPWDNRLNYGYTF
>TRBV11-3|-|TRBJ2-5
TGTGCCAGCAGCTCGCAGGACAGCAATAAAGAGACCCAGTACTTC
CASSSQDSNKETQYF
>TRBV28|TRBD1|TRBJ1-2
TGTGCCAGCAGTTCTCCGACTGTGACAGGGGAAAATGGCTACACCTTC
CASSSPTVTGENGYTF
>TRBV19|-|TRBJ1-4
TGTGCCAGTAGTATCGCAGGGCCTAATGAAAAACTGTTTTTT
CASSIAGPNEKLFF
>TRBV27|TRBD1|TRBJ2-1
TGTGCCATCGAGACAGGGTGTAATGAGCAGTTCTTC
CAIETGCNEQFF
>TRBV30|-|TRBJ2-5
TGTGCCTGGAACCGGGACTGGGGCGAGACCCAGTACTTC
CAWNRDWGETQYF